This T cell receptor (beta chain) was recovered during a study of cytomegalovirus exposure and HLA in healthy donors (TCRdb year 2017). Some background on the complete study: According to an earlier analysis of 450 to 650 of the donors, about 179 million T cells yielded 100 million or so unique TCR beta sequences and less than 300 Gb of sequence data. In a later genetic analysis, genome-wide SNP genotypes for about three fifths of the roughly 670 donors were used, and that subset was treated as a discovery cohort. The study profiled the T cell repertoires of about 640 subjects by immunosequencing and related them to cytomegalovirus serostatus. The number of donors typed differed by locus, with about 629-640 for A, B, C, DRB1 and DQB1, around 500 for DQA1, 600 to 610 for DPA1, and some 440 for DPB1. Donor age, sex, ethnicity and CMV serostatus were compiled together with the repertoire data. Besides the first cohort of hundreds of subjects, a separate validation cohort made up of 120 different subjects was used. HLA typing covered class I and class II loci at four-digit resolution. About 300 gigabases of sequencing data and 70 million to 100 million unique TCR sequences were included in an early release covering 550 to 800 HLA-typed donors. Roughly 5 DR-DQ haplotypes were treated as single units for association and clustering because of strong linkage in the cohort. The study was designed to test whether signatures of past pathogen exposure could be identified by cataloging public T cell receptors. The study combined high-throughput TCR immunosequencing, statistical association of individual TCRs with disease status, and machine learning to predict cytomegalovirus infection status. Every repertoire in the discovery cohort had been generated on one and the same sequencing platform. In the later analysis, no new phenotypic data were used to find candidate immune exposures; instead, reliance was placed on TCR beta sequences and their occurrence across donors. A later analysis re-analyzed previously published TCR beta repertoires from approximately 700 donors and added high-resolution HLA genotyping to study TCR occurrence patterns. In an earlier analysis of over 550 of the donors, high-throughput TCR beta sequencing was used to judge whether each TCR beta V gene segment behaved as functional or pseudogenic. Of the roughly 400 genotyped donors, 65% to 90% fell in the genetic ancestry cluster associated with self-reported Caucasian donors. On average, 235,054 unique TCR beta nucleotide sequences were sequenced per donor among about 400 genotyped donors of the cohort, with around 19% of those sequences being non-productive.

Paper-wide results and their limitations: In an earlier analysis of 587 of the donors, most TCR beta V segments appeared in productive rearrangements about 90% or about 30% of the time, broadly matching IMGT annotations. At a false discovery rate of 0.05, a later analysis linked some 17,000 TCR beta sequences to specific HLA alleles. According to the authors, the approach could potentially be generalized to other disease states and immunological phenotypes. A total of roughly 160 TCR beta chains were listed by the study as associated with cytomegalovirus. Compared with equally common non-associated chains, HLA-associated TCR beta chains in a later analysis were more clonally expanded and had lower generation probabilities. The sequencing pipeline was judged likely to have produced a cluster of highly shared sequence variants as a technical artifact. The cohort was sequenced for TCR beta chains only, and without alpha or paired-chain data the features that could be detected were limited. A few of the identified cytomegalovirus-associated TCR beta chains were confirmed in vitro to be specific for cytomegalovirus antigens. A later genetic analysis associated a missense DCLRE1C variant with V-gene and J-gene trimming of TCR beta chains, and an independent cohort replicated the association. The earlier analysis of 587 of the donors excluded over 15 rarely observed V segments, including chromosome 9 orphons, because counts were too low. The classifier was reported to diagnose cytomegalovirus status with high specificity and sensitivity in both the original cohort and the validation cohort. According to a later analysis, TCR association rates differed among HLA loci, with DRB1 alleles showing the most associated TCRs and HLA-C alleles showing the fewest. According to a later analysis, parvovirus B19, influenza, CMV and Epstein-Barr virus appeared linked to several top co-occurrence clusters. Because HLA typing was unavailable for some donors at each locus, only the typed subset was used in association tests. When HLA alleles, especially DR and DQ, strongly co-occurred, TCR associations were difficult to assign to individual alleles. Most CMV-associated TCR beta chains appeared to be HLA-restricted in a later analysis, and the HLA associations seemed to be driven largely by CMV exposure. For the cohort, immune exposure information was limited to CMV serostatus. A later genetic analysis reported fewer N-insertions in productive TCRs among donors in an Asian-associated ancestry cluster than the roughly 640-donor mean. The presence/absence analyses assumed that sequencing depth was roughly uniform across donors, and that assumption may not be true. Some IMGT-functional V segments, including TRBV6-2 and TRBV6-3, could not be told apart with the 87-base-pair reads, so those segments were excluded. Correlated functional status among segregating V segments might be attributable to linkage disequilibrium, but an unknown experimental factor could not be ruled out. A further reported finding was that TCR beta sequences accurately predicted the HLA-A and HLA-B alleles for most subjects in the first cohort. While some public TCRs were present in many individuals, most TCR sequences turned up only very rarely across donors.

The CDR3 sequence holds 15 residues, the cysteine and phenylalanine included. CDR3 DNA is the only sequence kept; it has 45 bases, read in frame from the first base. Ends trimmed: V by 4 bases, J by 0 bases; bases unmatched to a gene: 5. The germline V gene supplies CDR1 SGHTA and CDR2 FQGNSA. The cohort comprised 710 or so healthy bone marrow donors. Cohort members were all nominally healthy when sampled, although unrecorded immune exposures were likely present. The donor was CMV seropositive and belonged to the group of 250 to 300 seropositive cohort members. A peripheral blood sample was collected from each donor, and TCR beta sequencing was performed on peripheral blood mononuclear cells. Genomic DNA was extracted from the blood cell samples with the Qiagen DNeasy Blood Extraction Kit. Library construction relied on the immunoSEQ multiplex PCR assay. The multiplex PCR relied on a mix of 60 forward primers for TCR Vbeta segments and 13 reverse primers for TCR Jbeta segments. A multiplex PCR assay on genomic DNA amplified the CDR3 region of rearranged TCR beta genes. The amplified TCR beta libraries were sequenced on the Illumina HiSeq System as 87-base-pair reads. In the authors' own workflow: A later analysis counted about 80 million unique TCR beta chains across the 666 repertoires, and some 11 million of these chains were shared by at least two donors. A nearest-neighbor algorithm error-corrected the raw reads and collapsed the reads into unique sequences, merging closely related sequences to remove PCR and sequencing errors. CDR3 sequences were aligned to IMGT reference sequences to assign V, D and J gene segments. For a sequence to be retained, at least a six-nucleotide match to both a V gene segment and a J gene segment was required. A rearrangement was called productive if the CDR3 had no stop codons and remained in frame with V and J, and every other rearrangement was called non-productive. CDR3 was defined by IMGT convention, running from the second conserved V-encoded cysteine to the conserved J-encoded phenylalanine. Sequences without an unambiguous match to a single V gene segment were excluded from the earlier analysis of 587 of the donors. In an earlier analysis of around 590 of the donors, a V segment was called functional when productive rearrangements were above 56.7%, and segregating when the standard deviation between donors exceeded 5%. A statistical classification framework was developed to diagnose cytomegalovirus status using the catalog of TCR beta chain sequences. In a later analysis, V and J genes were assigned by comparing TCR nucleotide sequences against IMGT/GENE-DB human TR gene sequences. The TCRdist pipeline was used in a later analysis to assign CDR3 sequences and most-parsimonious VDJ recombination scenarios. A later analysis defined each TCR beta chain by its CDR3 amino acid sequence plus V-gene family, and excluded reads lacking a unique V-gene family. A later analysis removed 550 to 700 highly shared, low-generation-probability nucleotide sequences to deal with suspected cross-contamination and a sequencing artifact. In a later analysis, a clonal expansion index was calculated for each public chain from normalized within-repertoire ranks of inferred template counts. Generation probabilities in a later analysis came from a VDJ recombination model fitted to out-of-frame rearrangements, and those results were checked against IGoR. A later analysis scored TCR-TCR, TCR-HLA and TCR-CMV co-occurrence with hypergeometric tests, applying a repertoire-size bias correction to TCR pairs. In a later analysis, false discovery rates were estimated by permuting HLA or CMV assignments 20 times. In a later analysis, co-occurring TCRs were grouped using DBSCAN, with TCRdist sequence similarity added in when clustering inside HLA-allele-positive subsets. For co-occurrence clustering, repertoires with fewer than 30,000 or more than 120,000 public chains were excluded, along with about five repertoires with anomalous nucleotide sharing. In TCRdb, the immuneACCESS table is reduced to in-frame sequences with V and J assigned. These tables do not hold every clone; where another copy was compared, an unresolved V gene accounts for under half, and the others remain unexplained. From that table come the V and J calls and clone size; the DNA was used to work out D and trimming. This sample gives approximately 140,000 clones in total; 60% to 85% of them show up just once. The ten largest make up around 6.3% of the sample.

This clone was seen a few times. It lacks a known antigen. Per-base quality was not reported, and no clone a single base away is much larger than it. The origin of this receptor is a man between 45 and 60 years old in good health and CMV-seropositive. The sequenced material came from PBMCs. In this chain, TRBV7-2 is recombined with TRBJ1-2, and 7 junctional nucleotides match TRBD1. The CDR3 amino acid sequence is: CASSSGTDTNYGYTF. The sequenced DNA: TGTGCCAGCAGCTCCGGGACAGACACTAACTATGGCTACACCTTC.